What follows are 8 T cell receptor beta chains derived from one specimen sequenced in a study of early T cells in non-severe SARS-CoV-2 infection. TCRdb processed the 5' RACE reads anew with MiXCR; each CDR3 protein has one entry. The table has 30,000 to 40,000 distinct CDR3 sequences, around 9% seen once. The specimen sequenced was whole blood. These receptors originate from an adult who was a healthcare worker with PCR-confirmed SARS-CoV-2 infection or an uninfected control (not recorded which).

The chain has TRBV7-2 and TRBJ2-1, with 9 bases lining up with TRBD2. Germline V gene lookup returns CDR1 SGHTA and CDR2 FQGNSA. The CDR3 totals 15 residues. J was trimmed by 2 bases and V by 6 bases; bases with no gene match: 5. CDR3 DNA: TGTGCCAGCAGTGTTTCTAGCGGGGCCTACAATGAGCAGTTCTTC. It translates to CASSVSSGAYNEQFF.

The rearrangement links TRBV5-1 to TRBJ1-1; 8 bases align to TRBD1. The germline V gene has CDR1 SGHRS and CDR2 YFSETQ. V was clipped by 0 bases and J by 10 bases; unmatched bases: 11. The CDR3 is 15 amino acids. CDR3 residues: CASSLDRPGQGLAFF. The CDR3 bases are TGCGCCAGCAGCTTGGACCGCCCCGGACAGGGATTAGCTTTCTTT. Filled out from reference TRBV5-1 and TRBJ1-1, the complete variable domain reads KAGVTQTPRYLIKTRGQQVTLSCSPISGHRSVSWYQQTPGQGLQFLFEYFSETQRNKGNFPGRFSGRQFSNSRSEMNVSTLELGDSALYLCASSLDRPGQGLAFFGQGTRLTVV.

In this sample, this clonotype turned up many times. The chain has TRBV18 and TRBJ2-5, with D hard to call. Trimming shortened V by 0 bases and J by 2 bases, and 7 bases separated the two germline ends. This CDR3 has 14 amino acids. Germline V gene data show CDR1 as KGHSH and CDR2 as LQKENI. CDR3 coding DNA: TGTGCCAGCTCACCACCAATCGGGCAAGAGACCCAGTACTTC. Residues: CASSPPIGQETQYF.

This clonotype was counted at least ten times. The chain joins TRBV10-3 to TRBJ2-6; 9 bases align to TRBD1. Germline V gene lookup returns CDR1 ENHRY and CDR2 SYGVKD. The CDR3 spans 16 residues. V shed 11 bases and J 1 base; nucleotides not matched to a gene: 9. The CDR3 region is CALKPGQGSGANVLTF. The CDR3 region has the DNA TGTGCCTTGAAACCGGGACAGGGTTCTGGGGCCAACGTCCTGACTTTC.

Worth noting for this clonotype: This sequence may be a read error, since a much larger clone differs from it by one base. The rearrangement links TRBV12-3 or TRBV12-4 to TRBJ1-2, with D perhaps matching TRBD1 (6 bases). CDR3 length: 13 residues. The V and J ends lost 5 bases and 8 bases respectively, with 15 bases between them. CDR3 DNA: TGTGCCAGCAGTCAAACAGGGAGGCTAGGCTACACCTTC. Amino acids: CASSQTGRLGYTF.

In its sample, this clonotype is medium-sized (0.01 to 0.1%). The chain has TRBV20-1 and TRBJ1-1; the D gene is possibly TRBD1 (6 bases). Trimming removed 3 bases from V and 4 bases from J, with 12 bases in between. Germline V gene data show CDR1 as DFQATT and CDR2 as SNEGSKA (reference sequence). This CDR3 is built from 13 residues. The DNA for the CDR3 is TGCAGTGCTAGTTCCAGGGGAGGCACTGAAGCTTTCTTT. Its translation: CSASSRGGTEAFF.

This chain connects TRBV6-1 to TRBJ2-4; 7 bases agree with TRBD1. There are 15 residues in the CDR3. The V and J ends lost 6 bases and 1 base, in that order; junction bases with no gene match: 6. Germline assignment: CDR1 MNHNS and CDR2 SASEGT. CDR3 in DNA: TGTGCCAGCAGCGTAGGGACAGCGGCCAAAAACATTCAGTACTTC. It codes for CASSVGTAAKNIQYF.

This clonotype was observed at least ten times. The chain links TRBV4-3 to TRBJ2-3, with D tentatively TRBD1 or TRBD2 (6 bases each). Per germline, CDR1 LGHNA and CDR2 YSLEER. Trimming left V 5 bases short and J 6 bases short, with 18 bases between. The CDR3 is 15 amino acids. CDR3 protein: CASSGGGATTDTQYF. The CDR3 DNA follows: TGCGCCAGCAGCGGGGGCGGGGCCACCACGGATACGCAGTATTTT.